A selection of T cell receptor beta chains follows, all from one sample in a study of cytomegalovirus exposure and HLA in healthy donors. Method: immunoSEQ multiplex PCR; TCRdb's copy keeps in-frame clones and lacks some. The sample shows 130,000 or so clones, roughly 76% of them seen only once. Sequences were obtained from PBMCs. These receptors all stem from a female donor in good health and CMV-seronegative. CDR3s include the opening cysteine and the closing phenylalanine or tryptophan. Fields, in order: J gene, D gene, clone size, V gene, CDR3 protein, CDR3 DNA. D genes are given only for firm matches. Expanded clones get a size class; other rows say once, few or many, or leave the size out.

J: TRBJ2-3; D: TRBD2; size: -; V: TRBV5-4; CDR3: CASSVGLAGGSDTQYF; DNA: TGTGCCAGCAGCGTCGGACTAGCGGGAGGTTCAGATACGCAGTATTTT
J: TRBJ1-5; D: -; size: few; V: TRBV6-5; CDR3: CASSYSFYGDQPQHF; DNA: TGTGCCAGCAGTTACTCGTTTTATGGAGATCAGCCCCAGCATTTT
J: TRBJ2-7; D: TRBD1; size: few; V: TRBV19; CDR3: CASSIRGTGTIYEQYF; DNA: TGTGCCAGTAGTATACGCGGGACAGGGACGATTTACGAGCAGTACTTC
J: TRBJ2-7; D: -; size: -; V: TRBV7-2; CDR3: CASSPGRTGQFSYEQYF; DNA: TGTGCCAGCAGCCCAGGACGGACGGGACAATTCTCCTACGAGCAGTACTTC
J: TRBJ1-1; D: -; size: -; V: TRBV10-1; CDR3: CASSEIRNTEAFF; DNA: TGCGCCAGCAGTGAAATTCGGAACACTGAAGCTTTCTTT
J: TRBJ1-2; D: TRBD1; size: once; V: TRBV5-1; CDR3: CASSLGQGLGGYTF; DNA: TGCGCCAGCAGCCTCGGACAGGGCCTAGGAGGCTACACCTTC
J: TRBJ2-7; D: -; size: -; V: TRBV6-5; CDR3: CASSYPRVGGTHEQYF; DNA: TGTGCCAGCAGTTACCCCCGGGTTGGAGGGACCCACGAGCAGTACTTC
J: TRBJ2-3; D: -; size: -; V: TRBV27; CDR3: CASSLIVRVRSGPKTDTQYF; DNA: TGTGCCAGCAGTTTAATAGTGAGGGTTCGTTCCGGGCCCAAAACAGATACGCAGTATTTT
J: TRBJ2-1; D: TRBD2; size: -; V: TRBV18; CDR3: CASSPPGLAGGGEQFF; DNA: TGTGCCAGCTCACCACCGGGACTAGCGGGGGGAGGCGAGCAGTTCTTC
J: TRBJ1-2; D: TRBD1; size: -; V: TRBV19; CDR3: CASSSPGTGGNGYTF; DNA: TGTGCCAGTAGTTCCCCCGGGACAGGGGGGAATGGCTACACCTTC
J: TRBJ2-7; D: TRBD1; size: -; V: TRBV5-6; CDR3: CASSPTGGPEQYF; DNA: TGTGCCAGCAGCCCGACAGGGGGCCCCGAGCAGTACTTC
J: TRBJ2-5; D: TRBD1; size: -; V: TRBV6-5; CDR3: CASRTGGRETQYF; DNA: TGTGCCAGCAGAACAGGGGGCAGAGAGACCCAGTACTTC
J: TRBJ1-6; D: TRBD1; size: -; V: TRBV14; CDR3: CASSPGQGGSPLHF; DNA: TGTGCCAGCAGCCCAGGACAGGGTGGTTCACCCCTCCACTTT
J: TRBJ1-5; D: -; size: -; V: TRBV28; CDR3: CASRQGGLTYSNQPQHF; DNA: TGTGCCAGCAGACAAGGGGGTCTAACCTATAGCAATCAGCCCCAGCATTTT
J: TRBJ1-1; D: -; size: -; V: TRBV6-4; CDR3: CASSSQGAGEAFF; DNA: TGTGCCAGCAGCTCCCAAGGGGCAGGAGAAGCTTTCTTT
J: TRBJ1-4; D: -; size: once; V: TRBV10-1; CDR3: CASSEPAMTGRTEKLFF; DNA: TGCGCCAGCAGTGAGCCCGCGATGACCGGACGGACAGAAAAACTGTTTTTT
J: TRBJ2-3; D: TRBD2; size: -; V: TRBV11-2; CDR3: CASSSVAGDSTDTQYF; DNA: TGTGCCAGCAGCTCGGTAGCGGGGGACTCCACAGATACGCAGTATTTT
J: TRBJ2-1; D: TRBD2; size: -; V: TRBV7-8; CDR3: CASSRWLAGGNNEQFF; DNA: TGTGCCAGCAGCCGATGGCTAGCGGGAGGAAACAATGAGCAGTTCTTC
J: TRBJ2-3; D: TRBD1; size: -; V: TRBV28; CDR3: CASSSQGAQGPDTQYF; DNA: TGTGCCAGCAGTTCTCAGGGGGCGCAGGGTCCAGATACGCAGTATTTT
J: TRBJ1-6; D: -; size: -; V: TRBV6-6; CDR3: CASNPPGLDNSPLHF; DNA: TGTGCCAGCAATCCTCCTGGGCTGGATAATTCACCCCTCCACTTT
J: TRBJ2-1; D: -; size: -; V: TRBV7-9; CDR3: CSSSYDQVGEQFF; DNA: TGTTCCAGCAGCTACGACCAGGTTGGTGAGCAGTTCTTC
J: TRBJ1-4; D: -; size: few; V: TRBV5-4; CDR3: CASSSRHDEKLFF; DNA: TGTGCCAGCAGCTCGAGGCACGATGAAAAACTGTTTTTT
J: TRBJ1-4; D: TRBD1; size: -; V: TRBV28; CDR3: CASSYRGIGEKLFF; DNA: TGTGCCAGCAGCTACAGGGGGATCGGTGAAAAACTGTTTTTT
J: TRBJ1-6; D: -; size: few; V: TRBV11-2; CDR3: CASSQLARDSPLHF; DNA: TGTGCCAGCAGCCAACTGGCCAGGGATTCACCCCTCCACTTT
J: TRBJ1-1; D: -; size: -; V: TRBV30; CDR3: CAWSSWGGDTEAFF; DNA: TGTGCCTGGAGTTCCTGGGGGGGGGACACTGAAGCTTTCTTT
J: TRBJ1-1; D: -; size: -; V: TRBV2; CDR3: CASGAGGGRTEAFF; DNA: TGTGCCAGCGGGGCGGGGGGCGGTCGCACTGAAGCTTTCTTT
J: TRBJ1-2; D: -; size: few; V: TRBV7-9; CDR3: CASSLGGANYGYTF; DNA: TGTGCCAGCAGCTTAGGTGGAGCGAACTATGGCTACACCTTC
J: TRBJ2-7; D: -; size: -; V: TRBV7-9; CDR3: CASSPPRGTEVREQYF; DNA: TGTGCCAGCAGCCCACCCCGGGGGACCGAGGTCCGGGAGCAGTACTTC
J: TRBJ2-1; D: -; size: -; V: TRBV29-1; CDR3: CSVARGGGEQFF; DNA: TGCAGCGTTGCCAGGGGAGGGGGTGAGCAGTTCTTC
J: TRBJ2-2; D: -; size: few; V: TRBV6-1; CDR3: CASSDWSGPNTGELFF; DNA: TGTGCCAGCAGTGATTGGAGCGGACCAAACACCGGGGAGCTGTTTTTT
J: TRBJ2-5; D: -; size: many; V: TRBV27; CDR3: CASSSRMVSGETQYF; DNA: TGTGCCAGCAGCTCGCGCATGGTTAGTGGAGAGACCCAGTACTTC
J: TRBJ2-7; D: TRBD2; size: -; V: TRBV7-3; CDR3: CASSSKPQGLAGSLYEQYF; DNA: TGTGCCAGCAGCTCCAAACCCCAGGGGCTAGCGGGTTCCCTCTACGAGCAGTACTTC
J: TRBJ2-5; D: -; size: few; V: TRBV7-2; CDR3: CASSLKRTQYF; DNA: TGTGCCAGCAGCCTAAAAAGGACCCAGTACTTC
J: TRBJ1-1; D: -; size: -; V: TRBV6-5; CDR3: CASSSTQGWRAEAFF; DNA: TGTGCCAGCAGTTCTACACAGGGATGGAGAGCTGAAGCTTTCTTT
J: TRBJ1-1; D: -; size: -; V: TRBV11-3; CDR3: CASGTGGTEAFF; DNA: TGTGCCAGCGGAACGGGGGGCACTGAAGCTTTCTTT
J: TRBJ2-3; D: -; size: few; V: TRBV20-1; CDR3: CSAGTDTQYF; DNA: TGCAGTGCCGGCACAGATACGCAGTATTTT
J: TRBJ1-2; D: TRBD1; size: few; V: TRBV6-1; CDR3: CASSVPGQGANYGYTF; DNA: TGTGCCAGCAGTGTTCCGGGACAGGGCGCTAACTATGGCTACACCTTC
J: TRBJ2-5; D: -; size: -; V: TRBV19; CDR3: CASSVLVEETQYF; DNA: TGTGCCAGTAGTGTACTAGTGGAGGAGACCCAGTACTTC
J: TRBJ2-2; D: TRBD1; size: -; V: TRBV27; CDR3: CASSLYLTGGRSTGELFF; DNA: TGTGCCAGCAGCCTCTATCTGACAGGGGGCCGTAGCACCGGGGAGCTGTTTTTT